This section outlines one TCR beta chain sequence together with its context. The antigen is unknown. This entry comes from a study of CD8 T cells in Susac syndrome. After extraction with the RNeasy kit, roughly 0.45 to 1 ug of the RNA was reverse transcribed using random hexamers. Across 54 Vbeta and 13 Jbeta, immunoSEQ multiplex PCR amplified TCR beta CDR3. MiXCR, run by TCRdb on the immunoSEQ multiplex PCR reads, gives a single entry per CDR3 protein. The sample includes around 56,000 distinct CDR3 sequences, around 90% of them seen just once. This CDR3 comprises 14 residues. Germline lookup yields CDR1 SGHAT and CDR2 FQNNGV. V was cut by 8 bases and J by 6 bases, with 17 bases left in between. General study results and limits: As the study acknowledged, the number of individuals who were part of its TCR sequencing and HLA analysis was relatively small.

The TCR was taken from a human donor in good health. The sequenced material came from CD8+ T cells from PBMCs. The chain carries TRBV11-2 and TRBJ2-1; a weak D match, TRBD2 (6 bases). The CDR3 DNA reads TGTGCCAGCGGTTCGGCCGGGGAGGTCAATGAGCAGTTCTTC. This sequence encodes CASGSAGEVNEQFF.